The present T cell receptor (beta chain) was sequenced within a study of regulatory T cells in long-lasting Graves disease. Broader study findings: TCR diversity was lower in persistent than newly diagnosed Graves' disease.

The time point is: newly diagnosed GD, antithyroid drugs for less than 3 months. Extracted RNA from PBMCs served as the source of the TCR library. This clonotype was seen a few times. The antigen remains undetermined. Library construction for TCR beta used iRepertoire HTBI primers and Arm-PCR of CDR3 regions. TCRdb passed the multiplex PCR reads through MiXCR, listing each CDR3 protein once. The sample records some 340,000 distinct CDR3 sequences, 10% to 15% being singletons. These data were also filed under a second study, of T cells in Graves' hyperthyroidism and ophthalmopathy.

The starting material was peripheral blood mononuclear cells (PBMCs), obtained at new diagnosis, from a patient treated with antithyroid drugs. The clonotype was recovered from a woman younger than 30 with Graves disease.

CDR3 sequence reads: CASSQGSPGGDTGELFF. DNA of the CDR3: TGCGCCAGCAGCCAAGGTTCACCAGGGGGTGACACCGGGGAGCTGTTTTTT. The genes are TRBV4-3 and TRBJ2-2; the match to TRBD1 covers 7 bases. Germline-derived CDR1 and CDR2 are LGHNA and YSLEER. Trimming cost V 1 base and J 3 bases; bases outside gene matches: 8. CDR3 length equals 17 residues.